This TCR beta chain is drawn from a study of blood T cell repertoires in COVID-19. Study in general: From the United States, Italy and Spain came samples of acute and convalescent COVID-19.

The V gene's germline CDR1 is SGHAT and CDR2 FQNNGV. V was clipped by 2 bases and J by 2 bases, with 9 bases between them. The CDR3 consists of 14 residues. Generated by immunoSEQ multiplex PCR, the TCRdb table keeps only in-frame clones and is missing some. Of over 50,000 clones in the sample, more than 85% were seen once. This chain joins TRBV11-2 and TRBJ2-5, with D uncertain. Sample: peripheral blood. This TCR was recovered from a man over 45 with active COVID-19. CDR3 region: CASSLWARQETQYF. CDR3 coding DNA: TGTGCCAGCAGCTTATGGGCCAGACAAGAGACCCAGTACTTC.